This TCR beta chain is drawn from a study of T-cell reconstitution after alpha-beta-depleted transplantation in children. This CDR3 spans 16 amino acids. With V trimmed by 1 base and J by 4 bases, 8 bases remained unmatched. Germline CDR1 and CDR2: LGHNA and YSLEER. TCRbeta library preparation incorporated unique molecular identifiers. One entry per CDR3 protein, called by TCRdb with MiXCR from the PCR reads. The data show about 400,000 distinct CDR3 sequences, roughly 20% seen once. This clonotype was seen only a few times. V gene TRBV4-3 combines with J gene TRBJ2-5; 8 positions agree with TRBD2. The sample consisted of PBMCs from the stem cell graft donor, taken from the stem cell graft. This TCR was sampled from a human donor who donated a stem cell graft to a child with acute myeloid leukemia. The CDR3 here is CASSQVRARGGETQYF. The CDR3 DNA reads TGCGCCAGCAGCCAAGTTAGGGCTCGGGGGGGAGAGACCCAGTACTTC.